Listed below are T cell receptor beta chains from one sample, sequenced in a study of blood T cell repertoires in COVID-19. This table comes from immunoSEQ multiplex PCR, and its TCRdb copy is limited to in-frame clones, with some not included. The sample holds 95,000 to 110,000 clones, roughly 84% seen once. Sequenced sample: peripheral blood. These receptors were collected from a human donor in a cohort sampled during active COVID-19. The CDR3 runs from the conserved cysteine through the conserved F or W. D genes are given only for firm matches. Rows give clone size only sometimes, using once, few, many, or a class for an expanded clone.

.	TRBV7-2	18	TRBJ2-3	TRBD2	CASSPRAGGPLGTDTQYF	TGTGCCAGCAGCCCCCGGGCGGGAGGGCCTCTGGGCACAGATACGCAGTATTTT
.	TRBV2	15	TRBJ1-1	TRBD1	CASRESGTGGTEAFF	TGTGCCAGCAGGGAGTCCGGGACAGGAGGCACTGAAGCTTTCTTT
few	TRBV5-4	15	TRBJ1-1	TRBD1	CASSLTGDGNTEAFF	TGTGCCAGCAGCCTTACAGGGGACGGGAACACTGAAGCTTTCTTT
.	TRBV3-1/TRBV3-2	15	TRBJ2-5	.	CASSQMDTPRETQYF	TGTGCCAGCAGCCAAATGGACACCCCCCGTGAGACCCAGTACTTC
.	TRBV9	18	TRBJ2-1	TRBD2	CASSVAARASGVYNEQFF	TGTGCCAGCAGCGTAGCCGCGAGAGCTAGCGGGGTATACAATGAGCAGTTCTTC
.	TRBV27	15	TRBJ2-5	TRBD2	CAAARGLAARETQYF	TGTGCCGCCGCTAGGGGACTAGCGGCTCGAGAGACCCAGTACTTC
few	TRBV28	14	TRBJ2-1	TRBD2	CASSSRTSGRRGFF	TGTGCCAGCAGTTCAAGGACTAGCGGGAGAAGAGGGTTCTTC
.	TRBV24-1	14	TRBJ1-2	TRBD1	CATSEKTGMRGYTF	TGTGCCACCAGTGAAAAGACAGGGATGCGTGGCTACACCTTC
few	TRBV27	15	TRBJ2-1	.	CASSFGLAVNNEQFF	TGTGCCAGCAGCTTCGGGTTAGCGGTAAACAATGAGCAGTTCTTC
.	TRBV19	15	TRBJ2-7	TRBD2	CASSLRLAGGYEQYF	TGTGCCAGTAGTCTGAGACTAGCGGGAGGGTACGAGCAGTACTTC
few	TRBV5-6	15	TRBJ2-7	.	CASSSIGGGDPEQYF	TGTGCCAGCAGCTCCATAGGGGGTGGGGATCCCGAGCAGTACTTC
.	TRBV27	15	TRBJ2-1	TRBD2	CASSQREGRNNEQFF	TGTGCCAGCAGCCAGCGGGAGGGCCGGAACAATGAGCAGTTCTTC
.	TRBV3-1/TRBV3-2	15	TRBJ2-3	TRBD2	CASSETSGRTDTQYF	TGTGCCAGCAGCGAGACTAGCGGGCGCACAGATACGCAGTATTTT
.	TRBV5-1	14	TRBJ2-7	TRBD1	CASSFTGGSYEQYF	TGCGCCAGCAGCTTCACAGGGGGCTCCTACGAGCAGTACTTC
.	TRBV6-5	13	TRBJ2-3	.	CASRDGVGGTQYF	TGTGCCAGCAGGGACGGGGTCGGCGGTACGCAGTATTTT
.	TRBV27	17	TRBJ1-2	TRBD1	CASRMLPGQGASYGYTF	TGTGCCAGCAGAATGCTACCGGGACAGGGTGCCTCCTATGGCTACACCTTC
few	TRBV7-2	14	TRBJ2-5	.	CASSLGRSVGTQYF	TGTGCCAGCAGCTTAGGTCGGAGCGTTGGAACCCAGTACTTC
.	TRBV19	13	TRBJ1-2	.	CASSMRENYGYTF	TGTGCCAGTAGTATGAGGGAAAACTATGGCTACACCTTC
.	TRBV12-3/TRBV12-4	13	TRBJ1-2	.	CASSLRSGYGYTF	TGTGCCAGCAGTTTAAGGAGCGGCTATGGCTACACCTTC
.	TRBV19	15	TRBJ1-5	TRBD1	CASSTSDRGGQPQHF	TGTGCCAGTAGTACTTCGGACAGGGGAGGGCAGCCCCAGCATTTT
.	TRBV5-5	14	TRBJ1-1	TRBD1	CASSLRDRVAEAFF	TGTGCCAGCAGCCTCCGGGACAGGGTAGCTGAAGCTTTCTTT
.	TRBV10-3	14	TRBJ2-1	TRBD2	CAISESTGLGPKFF	TGTGCCATCAGTGAGTCAACCGGACTAGGGCCCAAATTCTTC
.	TRBV19	14	TRBJ2-2	TRBD1	CATQGQGANGELFF	TGTGCCACCCAAGGACAGGGGGCGAACGGGGAGCTGTTTTTT
once	TRBV6-6	15	TRBJ2-1	TRBD2	CASSLSGRAGNEQFF	TGTGCCAGCAGCCTCAGCGGGAGGGCCGGTAATGAGCAGTTCTTC
.	TRBV30	14	TRBJ1-5	TRBD1	CAWETTGGNQPQHF	TGTGCCTGGGAGACTACAGGGGGCAATCAGCCCCAGCATTTT
.	TRBV28	16	TRBJ2-1	TRBD2	CASSTSGTSGYNEQFF	TGTGCCAGCAGTACGTCCGGGACTAGCGGCTACAATGAGCAGTTCTTC
.	TRBV5-1	15	TRBJ2-7	TRBD2	CASSLAPSGTLEQYF	TGCGCCAGCAGCTTGGCTCCTAGCGGGACTCTCGAGCAGTACTTC
.	TRBV25-1	16	TRBJ2-2	TRBD2	CASSETSGGHTGELFF	TGTGCCAGCAGTGAAACTAGCGGGGGACACACCGGGGAGCTGTTTTTT
.	TRBV7-2	13	TRBJ2-5	.	CASSKRHGETQYF	TGTGCCAGCAGTAAGAGACACGGCGAGACCCAGTACTTC
.	TRBV5-6	19	TRBJ2-1	TRBD2	CASSLGASGGRSSYNEQFF	TGTGCCAGCAGCTTGGGTGCTAGCGGGGGCCGGAGCTCCTACAATGAGCAGTTCTTC
.	TRBV28	13	TRBJ2-3	TRBD2	CAIGTSVIHTQYF	TGTGCCATCGGGACTAGCGTGATTCATACGCAGTATTTT
.	TRBV28	19	TRBJ2-2	TRBD2	CASSLAPPGAGAGTGELFF	TGTGCCAGCAGTTTAGCCCCCCCGGGAGCGGGAGCGGGCACCGGGGAGCTGTTTTTT
.	TRBV7-2	16	TRBJ1-2	.	CASSLGRRVEGYGYTF	TGTGCCAGCAGCCTAGGGAGGAGGGTGGAGGGCTATGGCTACACCTTC
.	TRBV5-4	14	TRBJ2-5	TRBD1	CASSLRQGGETQYF	TGTGCCAGCAGCTTGAGACAGGGGGGAGAGACCCAGTACTTC
many	TRBV7-9	13	TRBJ1-5	.	CASSSPSELTQHF	TGTGCCAGCAGCAGCCCCTCCGAGTTGACCCAGCATTTT
.	TRBV18	14	TRBJ2-7	.	CASSPGERIYEQYF	TGTGCCAGCTCACCTGGGGAGCGAATCTACGAGCAGTACTTC
.	TRBV3-1/TRBV3-2	17	TRBJ1-2	.	CASSQLLLGSHSYGYTF	TGTGCCAGCAGCCAATTGCTATTGGGGAGCCACTCCTATGGCTACACCTTC
.	TRBV9	16	TRBJ1-1	TRBD1	CASSPKPWTGDTEAFF	TGTGCCAGCAGCCCCAAACCTTGGACAGGGGACACTGAAGCTTTCTTT
.	TRBV7-2	17	TRBJ2-5	TRBD2	CASSLTSGRELLETQYF	TGTGCCAGCAGCTTAACTAGCGGGAGAGAGTTATTAGAGACCCAGTACTTC
.	TRBV7-9	14	TRBJ1-2	.	CASSLARPVYGYTF	TGTGCCAGCAGCTTAGCGCGGCCAGTCTATGGCTACACCTTC
.	TRBV9	15	TRBJ1-1	TRBD1	CASSVGTGLNTEAFF	TGTGCCAGCAGCGTCGGGACAGGGTTGAACACTGAAGCTTTCTTT
.	TRBV5-1	18	TRBJ1-6	TRBD1	CASSLSPATGGLDSPLHF	TGCGCCAGCAGCCTCAGCCCCGCCACAGGGGGCTTGGATTCACCCCTCCACTTT
few	TRBV2	15	TRBJ2-7	TRBD1	CASRPGQGFSYEQYF	TGTGCCAGCAGGCCGGGACAGGGTTTCTCCTACGAGCAGTACTTC
.	TRBV2	14	TRBJ1-2	.	CASSEDRIRYGYTF	TGTGCCAGCAGTGAAGACAGGATTCGGTATGGCTACACCTTC
.	TRBV7-2	16	TRBJ1-1	TRBD1	CASSPRQGMGDTEAFF	TGTGCCAGCAGCCCAAGACAGGGGATGGGGGACACTGAAGCTTTCTTT
.	TRBV30	13	TRBJ2-4	TRBD1	CAWRTGVGDIQYF	TGTGCCTGGAGGACAGGGGTTGGAGACATTCAGTACTTC
.	TRBV29-1	11	TRBJ2-1	.	CSVGVLNEQFF	TGCAGCGTGGGCGTACTCAATGAGCAGTTCTTC
.	TRBV2	16	TRBJ1-6	.	CAIGALFGGVNSPLHF	TGTGCCATCGGTGCTTTGTTCGGGGGTGTGAATTCACCCCTCCACTTT
.	TRBV2	15	TRBJ2-6	.	CASRGMDSGANVLTF	TGTGCCAGCCGGGGGATGGACTCTGGGGCCAACGTCCTGACTTTC
.	TRBV11-2	11	TRBJ2-5	.	CASSLQETQYF	TGTGCCAGCAGTCTCCAGGAGACCCAGTACTTC
few	TRBV25-1	15	TRBJ1-1	.	CASRFGKGENTEAFF	TGTGCCAGCAGATTCGGGAAGGGGGAGAACACTGAAGCTTTCTTT
once	TRBV5-6	14	TRBJ1-2	TRBD1	CASSRQGLGYGYTF	TGTGCCAGCAGCCGACAGGGATTGGGCTATGGCTACACCTTC
.	TRBV28	14	TRBJ1-1	.	CASTKGGMNTEAFF	TGTGCCAGCACGAAGGGAGGAATGAACACTGAAGCTTTCTTT
once	TRBV28	17	TRBJ2-1	TRBD2	CASSTTTSGSSYNEQFF	TGTGCCAGCAGTACGACTACTAGCGGGAGTTCCTACAATGAGCAGTTCTTC
.	TRBV5-1	16	TRBJ2-1	.	CASTQAAGPSYNEQFF	TGCGCCAGCACCCAGGCGGCGGGACCCTCCTACAATGAGCAGTTCTTC
.	TRBV7-8	15	TRBJ2-5	.	CASVPQVAVVGTQYF	TGTGCAAGTGTACCCCAGGTAGCGGTGGTCGGGACCCAGTACTTC